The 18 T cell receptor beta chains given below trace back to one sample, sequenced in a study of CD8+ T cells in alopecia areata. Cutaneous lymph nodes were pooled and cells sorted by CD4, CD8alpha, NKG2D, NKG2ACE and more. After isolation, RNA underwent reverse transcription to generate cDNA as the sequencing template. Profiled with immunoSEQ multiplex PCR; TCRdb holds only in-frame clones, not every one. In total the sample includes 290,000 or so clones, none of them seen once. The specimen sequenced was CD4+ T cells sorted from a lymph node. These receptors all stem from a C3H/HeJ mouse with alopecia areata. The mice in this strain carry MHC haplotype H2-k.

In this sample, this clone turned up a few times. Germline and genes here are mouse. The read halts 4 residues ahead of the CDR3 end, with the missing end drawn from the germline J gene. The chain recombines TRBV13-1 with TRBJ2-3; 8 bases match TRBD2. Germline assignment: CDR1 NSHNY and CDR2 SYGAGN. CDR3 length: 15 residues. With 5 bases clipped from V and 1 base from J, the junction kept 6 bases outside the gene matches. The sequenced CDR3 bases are TGTGCCAGCAGGAAAATGACTGGGGGTGCAGAA. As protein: CASRKMTGGAE. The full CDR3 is CASRKMTGGAETLYF.

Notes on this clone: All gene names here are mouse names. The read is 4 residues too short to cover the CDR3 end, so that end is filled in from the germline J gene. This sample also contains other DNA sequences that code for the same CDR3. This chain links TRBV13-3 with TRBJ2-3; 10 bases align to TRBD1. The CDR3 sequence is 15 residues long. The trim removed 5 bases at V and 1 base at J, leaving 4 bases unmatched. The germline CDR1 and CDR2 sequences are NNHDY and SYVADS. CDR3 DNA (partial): TGTGCCAGCAGCCGGGACAGGGGTGGTGCAGAA. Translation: CASSRDRGGAE. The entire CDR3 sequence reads CASSRDRGGAETLYF.

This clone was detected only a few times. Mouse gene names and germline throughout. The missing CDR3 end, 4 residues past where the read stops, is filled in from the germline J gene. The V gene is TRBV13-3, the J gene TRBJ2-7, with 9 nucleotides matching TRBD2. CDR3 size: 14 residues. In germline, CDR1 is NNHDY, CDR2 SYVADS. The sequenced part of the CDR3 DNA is TGTGCCAGCAGTGATCCTGGGGGGGTTGAT. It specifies CASSDPGGVD. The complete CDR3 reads CASSDPGGVDEQYF.

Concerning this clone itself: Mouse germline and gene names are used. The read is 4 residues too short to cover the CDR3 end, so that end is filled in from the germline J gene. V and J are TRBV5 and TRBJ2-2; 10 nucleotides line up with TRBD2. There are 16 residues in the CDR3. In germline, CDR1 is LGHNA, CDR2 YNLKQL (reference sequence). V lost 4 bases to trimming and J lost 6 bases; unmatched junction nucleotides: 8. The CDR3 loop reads CASSPLWGGAPGQLYF. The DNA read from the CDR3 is TGTGCCAGCAGCCCCCTCTGGGGGGGCGCCCCCGGG.

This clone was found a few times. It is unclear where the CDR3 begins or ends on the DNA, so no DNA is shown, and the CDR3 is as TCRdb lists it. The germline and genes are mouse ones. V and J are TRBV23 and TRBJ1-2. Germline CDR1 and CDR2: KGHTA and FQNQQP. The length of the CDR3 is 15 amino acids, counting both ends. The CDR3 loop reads CAPAVNPWANSDYTF.

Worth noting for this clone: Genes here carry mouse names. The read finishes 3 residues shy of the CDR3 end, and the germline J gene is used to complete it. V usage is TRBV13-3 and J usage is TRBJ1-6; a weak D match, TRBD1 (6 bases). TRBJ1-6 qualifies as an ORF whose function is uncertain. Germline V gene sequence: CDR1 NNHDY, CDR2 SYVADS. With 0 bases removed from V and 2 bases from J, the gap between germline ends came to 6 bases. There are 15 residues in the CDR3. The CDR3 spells CASSDEGAYNSPLYF. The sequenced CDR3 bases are TGTGCCAGCAGTGATGAGGGGGCCTATAATTCGCCC.

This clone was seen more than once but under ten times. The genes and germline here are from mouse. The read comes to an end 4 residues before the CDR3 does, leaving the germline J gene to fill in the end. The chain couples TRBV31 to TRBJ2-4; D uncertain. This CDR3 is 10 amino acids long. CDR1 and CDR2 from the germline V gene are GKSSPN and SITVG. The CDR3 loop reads CAWRENTLYF. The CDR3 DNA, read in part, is TGTGCCTGGAGAGAAAAC.

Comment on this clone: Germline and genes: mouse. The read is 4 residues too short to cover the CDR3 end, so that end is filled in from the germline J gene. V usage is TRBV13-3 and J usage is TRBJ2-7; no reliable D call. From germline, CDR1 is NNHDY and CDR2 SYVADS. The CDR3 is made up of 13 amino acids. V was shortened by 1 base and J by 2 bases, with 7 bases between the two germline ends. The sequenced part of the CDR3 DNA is TGTGCCAGCAGTGATTCCAACACCTAT. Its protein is CASSDSNTY. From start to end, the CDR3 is CASSDSNTYEQYF.

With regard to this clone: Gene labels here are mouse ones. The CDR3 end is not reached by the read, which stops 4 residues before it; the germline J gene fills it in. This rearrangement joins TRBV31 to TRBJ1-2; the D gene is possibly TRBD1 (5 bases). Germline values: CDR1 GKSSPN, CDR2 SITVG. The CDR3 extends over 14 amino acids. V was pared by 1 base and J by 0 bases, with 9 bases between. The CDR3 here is CAWSHGQANSDYTF. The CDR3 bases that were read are TGTGCCTGGAGTCACGGACAAGCAAACTCC.

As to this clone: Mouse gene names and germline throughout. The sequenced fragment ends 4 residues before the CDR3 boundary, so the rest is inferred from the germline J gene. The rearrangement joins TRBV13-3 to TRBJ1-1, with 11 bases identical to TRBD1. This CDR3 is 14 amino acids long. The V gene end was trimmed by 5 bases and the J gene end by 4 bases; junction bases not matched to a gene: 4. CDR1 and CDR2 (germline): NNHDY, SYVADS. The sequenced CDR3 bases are TGTGCCAGCAGGGACAGGGGGCGCGTCACA. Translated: CASRDRGRVT. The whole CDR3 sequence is CASRDRGRVTEVFF.

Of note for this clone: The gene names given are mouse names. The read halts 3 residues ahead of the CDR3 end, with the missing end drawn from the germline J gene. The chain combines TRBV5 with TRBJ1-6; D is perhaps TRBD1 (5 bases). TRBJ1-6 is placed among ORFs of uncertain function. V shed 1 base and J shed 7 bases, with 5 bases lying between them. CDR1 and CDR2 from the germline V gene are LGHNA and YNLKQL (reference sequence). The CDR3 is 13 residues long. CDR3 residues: CASSQGQNSPLYF. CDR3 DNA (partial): TGTGCCAGCAGCCAAGGACAGAATTCGCCC.

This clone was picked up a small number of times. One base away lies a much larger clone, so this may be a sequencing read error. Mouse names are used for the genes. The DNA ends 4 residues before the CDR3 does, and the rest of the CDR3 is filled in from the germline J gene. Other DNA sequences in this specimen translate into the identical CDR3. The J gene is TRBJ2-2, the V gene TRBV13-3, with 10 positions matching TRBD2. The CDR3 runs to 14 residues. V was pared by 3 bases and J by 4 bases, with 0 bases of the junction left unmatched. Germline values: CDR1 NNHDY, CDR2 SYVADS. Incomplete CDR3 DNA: TGTGCCAGCAGTGGGACTGGGGGCACCGGG. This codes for CASSGTGGTG. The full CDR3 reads CASSGTGGTGQLYF.

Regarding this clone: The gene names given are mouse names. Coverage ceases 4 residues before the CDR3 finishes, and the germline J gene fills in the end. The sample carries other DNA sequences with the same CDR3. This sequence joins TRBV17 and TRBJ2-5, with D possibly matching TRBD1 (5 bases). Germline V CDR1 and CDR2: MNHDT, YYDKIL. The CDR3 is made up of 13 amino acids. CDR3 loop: CASSRQGRDTQYF. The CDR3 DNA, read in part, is TGTGCTAGCAGTAGACAGGGAAGAGAC.

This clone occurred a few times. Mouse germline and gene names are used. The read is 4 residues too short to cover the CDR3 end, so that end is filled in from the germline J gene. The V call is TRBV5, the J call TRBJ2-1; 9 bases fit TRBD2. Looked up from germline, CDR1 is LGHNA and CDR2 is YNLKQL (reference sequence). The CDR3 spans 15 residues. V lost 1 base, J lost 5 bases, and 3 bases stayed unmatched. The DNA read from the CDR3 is TGTGCCAGCAGCCAAGCCCCTGGGGGGGATGCT. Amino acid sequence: CASSQAPGGDA. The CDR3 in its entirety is CASSQAPGGDAEQFF.

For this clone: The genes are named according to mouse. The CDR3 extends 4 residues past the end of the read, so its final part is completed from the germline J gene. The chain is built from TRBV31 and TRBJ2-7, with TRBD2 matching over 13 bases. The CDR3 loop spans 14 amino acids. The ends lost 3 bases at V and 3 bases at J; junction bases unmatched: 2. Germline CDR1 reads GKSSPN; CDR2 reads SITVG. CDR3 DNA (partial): TGTGCCTGGAGGGGACTGGGGGGGTTCTAT. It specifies CAWRGLGGFY. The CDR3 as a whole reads CAWRGLGGFYEQYF.

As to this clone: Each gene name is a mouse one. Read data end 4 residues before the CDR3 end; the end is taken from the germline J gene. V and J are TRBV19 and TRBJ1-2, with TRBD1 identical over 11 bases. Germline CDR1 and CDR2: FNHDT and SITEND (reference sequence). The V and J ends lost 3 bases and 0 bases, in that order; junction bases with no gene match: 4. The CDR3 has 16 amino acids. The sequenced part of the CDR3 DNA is TGTGCCAGCAGTAGGGGACAGGGGGATGCAAACTCC. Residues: CASSRGQGDANS. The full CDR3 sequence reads CASSRGQGDANSDYTF.

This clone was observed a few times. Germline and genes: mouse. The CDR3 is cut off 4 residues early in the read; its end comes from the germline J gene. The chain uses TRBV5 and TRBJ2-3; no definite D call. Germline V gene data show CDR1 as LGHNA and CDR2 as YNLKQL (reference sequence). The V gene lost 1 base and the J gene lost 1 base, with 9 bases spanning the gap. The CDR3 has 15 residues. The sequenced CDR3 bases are TGTGCCAGCAGCCAAGGACAAGTGGGTGCAGAA. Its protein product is CASSQGQVGAE. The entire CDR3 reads CASSQGQVGAETLYF.

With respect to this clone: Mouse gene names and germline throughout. The CDR3 reads CASSHRDRDNTGQLYF. CDR3 DNA (partial): TGTGCCAGCAGTCACCGGGACAGGGATAACACCGGG. The gene calls are TRBV13-1 and TRBJ2-2; 9 bases fit TRBD1. Coverage ceases 4 residues before the CDR3 finishes, and the germline J gene fills in the end. With 4 bases clipped from V and 2 bases from J, the junction kept 6 bases outside the gene matches. This CDR3 spans 16 amino acids. Per the germline V gene, CDR1 is NSHNY and CDR2 is SYGAGN.